The sequence of this TCR beta chain was determined in a study of blood T cell repertoires in COVID-19. The overall study: Samples came from the United States, Italy and Spain, spanning acute and convalescent COVID-19. Nucleic acid was either cDNA or gDNA, and it came from T cells, B-cell-depleted T cells, or PBMCs.

As handled by the study authors: Estimated nucleated cell counts came from reference gene primer amplification. Method: immunoSEQ multiplex PCR; TCRdb's copy keeps in-frame clones and lacks some. The V and J calls and clone size come from that table; D and trimming were worked out from the DNA. The sample consists of under 110,000 clones, around 85% of them appearing once. The CDR3 has 15 amino acids. Germline CDR1 is SGHRS and CDR2 is YFSETQ. Trimming left V 1 base short and J 3 bases short, with 13 bases between. Sequencing input: peripheral blood. The sequence derives from a woman in her seventies with active or convalescent COVID-19. This sequence joins TRBV5-1 and TRBJ2-5; possible D gene TRBD2, 6 bases. The CDR3 reads CASSLYGGGEETQYF. In DNA, the CDR3 is TGCGCCAGCAGCTTGTATGGGGGAGGAGAAGAGACCCAGTACTTC.